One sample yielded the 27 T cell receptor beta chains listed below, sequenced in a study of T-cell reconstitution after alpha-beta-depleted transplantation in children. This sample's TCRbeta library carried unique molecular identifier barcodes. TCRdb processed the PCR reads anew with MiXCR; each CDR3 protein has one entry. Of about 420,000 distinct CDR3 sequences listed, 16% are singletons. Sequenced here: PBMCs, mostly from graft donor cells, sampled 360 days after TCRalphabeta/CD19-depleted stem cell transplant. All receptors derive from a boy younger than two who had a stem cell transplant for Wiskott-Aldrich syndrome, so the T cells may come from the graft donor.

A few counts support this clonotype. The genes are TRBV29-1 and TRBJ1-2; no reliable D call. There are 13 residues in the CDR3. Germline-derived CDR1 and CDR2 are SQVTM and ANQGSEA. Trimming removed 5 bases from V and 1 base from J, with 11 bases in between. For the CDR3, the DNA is TGCAGCGTTTCCGGACTGTTTAACTATGGCTACACCTTC. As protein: CSVSGLFNYGYTF.

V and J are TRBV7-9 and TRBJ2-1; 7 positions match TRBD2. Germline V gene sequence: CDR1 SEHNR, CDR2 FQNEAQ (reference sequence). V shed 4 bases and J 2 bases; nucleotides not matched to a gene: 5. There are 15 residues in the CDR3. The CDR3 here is CASSSERDPYNEQFF. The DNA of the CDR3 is TGTGCCAGCAGCTCGGAGCGGGACCCCTACAATGAGCAGTTCTTC. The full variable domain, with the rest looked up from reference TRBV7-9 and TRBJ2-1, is DTGVSQNPRHKITKRGQNVTFRCDPISEHNRLYWYRQTLGQGPEFLTYFQNEAQLEKSRLLSDRFSAERPKGSFSTLEIQRTEQGDSAMYLCASSSERDPYNEQFFGPGTRLTVL.

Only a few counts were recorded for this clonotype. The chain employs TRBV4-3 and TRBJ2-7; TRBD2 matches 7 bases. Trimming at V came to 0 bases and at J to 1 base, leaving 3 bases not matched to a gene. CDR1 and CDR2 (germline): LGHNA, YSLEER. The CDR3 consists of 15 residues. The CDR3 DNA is TGCGCCAGCAGCCAAGATTGGGGGGGTTCCTACGAGCAGTACTTC. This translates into CASSQDWGGSYEQYF.

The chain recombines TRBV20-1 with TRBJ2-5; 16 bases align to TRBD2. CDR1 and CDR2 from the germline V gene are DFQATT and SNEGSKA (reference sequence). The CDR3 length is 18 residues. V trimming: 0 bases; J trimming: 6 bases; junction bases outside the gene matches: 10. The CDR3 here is CSAREGTSGGAWIKTQYF. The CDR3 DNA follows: TGCAGTGCTAGAGAGGGGACTAGCGGGGGGGCCTGGATAAAGACCCAGTACTTC.

In DNA, the CDR3 is TGCAGCGTTACCCAAGACAGGGGGCGCTACGAGCAGTACTTC. Translated, it gives CSVTQDRGRYEQYF. The chain combines TRBV29-1 with TRBJ2-7; 10 bases are a match to TRBD1. This CDR3 contains 14 residues. The V and J ends lost 5 bases and 3 bases, in that order; junction bases with no gene match: 7. Germline V gene lookup returns CDR1 SQVTM and CDR2 ANQGSEA.

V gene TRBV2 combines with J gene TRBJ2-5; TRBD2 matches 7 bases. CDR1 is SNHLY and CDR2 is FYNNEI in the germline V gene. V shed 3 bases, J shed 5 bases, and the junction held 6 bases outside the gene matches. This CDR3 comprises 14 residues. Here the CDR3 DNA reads TGTGCCAGCAGTGATGTGTGGGAGGGGGAGACCCAGTACTTC. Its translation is CASSDVWEGETQYF.

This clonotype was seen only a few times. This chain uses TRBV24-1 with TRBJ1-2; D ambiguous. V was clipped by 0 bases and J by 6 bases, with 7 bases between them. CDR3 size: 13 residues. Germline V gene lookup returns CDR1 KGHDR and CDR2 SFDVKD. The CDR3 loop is CATSDLQSDGYTF. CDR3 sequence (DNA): TGTGCCACCAGTGATTTGCAAAGCGATGGCTACACCTTC.

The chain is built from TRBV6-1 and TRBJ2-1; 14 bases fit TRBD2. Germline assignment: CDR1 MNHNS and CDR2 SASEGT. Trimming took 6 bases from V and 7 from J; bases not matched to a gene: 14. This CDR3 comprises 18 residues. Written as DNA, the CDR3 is TGTGCCAGCAGCCCGACTAGCGGGAGGGCCGATGGGGTTAATGAGCAGTTCTTC. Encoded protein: CASSPTSGRADGVNEQFF.

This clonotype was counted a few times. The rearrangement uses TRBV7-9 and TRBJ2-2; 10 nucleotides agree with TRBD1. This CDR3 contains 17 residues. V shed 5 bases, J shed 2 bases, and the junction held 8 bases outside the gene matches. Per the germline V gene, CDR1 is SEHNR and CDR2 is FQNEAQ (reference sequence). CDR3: CASSGRQGARNTGELFF. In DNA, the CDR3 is TGTGCCAGCAGCGGACGACAGGGGGCCCGAAACACCGGGGAGCTGTTTTTT.

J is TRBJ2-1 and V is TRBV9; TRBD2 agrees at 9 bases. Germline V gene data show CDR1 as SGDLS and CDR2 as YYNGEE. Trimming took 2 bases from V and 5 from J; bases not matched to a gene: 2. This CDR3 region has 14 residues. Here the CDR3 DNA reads TGTGCCAGCAGCGTGACTAGCGGTCACAATGAGCAGTTCTTC. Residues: CASSVTSGHNEQFF.

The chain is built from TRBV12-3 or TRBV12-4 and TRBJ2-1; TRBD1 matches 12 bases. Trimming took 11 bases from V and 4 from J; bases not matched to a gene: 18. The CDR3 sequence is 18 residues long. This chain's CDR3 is CAFTGTGGPISGYNEQFF. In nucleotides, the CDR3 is TGTGCCTTCACGGGGACAGGGGGCCCAATTTCCGGTTACAATGAGCAGTTCTTC.

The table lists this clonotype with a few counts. The DNA of the CDR3 is TGTGCCAGCAGACTCTTACCCGGGACAGGGGGTACAGATACGCAGTATTTT. Protein product: CASRLLPGTGGTDTQYF. The chain has TRBV12-3 or TRBV12-4 and TRBJ2-3; 11 bases are shared with TRBD1. This CDR3 spans 17 amino acids. V lost 6 bases, J lost 3 bases, and 11 bases stayed unmatched.

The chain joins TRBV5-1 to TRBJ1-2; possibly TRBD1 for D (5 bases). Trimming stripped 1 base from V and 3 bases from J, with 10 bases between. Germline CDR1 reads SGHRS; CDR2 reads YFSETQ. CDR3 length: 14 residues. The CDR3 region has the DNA TGCGCCAGCAGCTTGAAGGGCAGGGACTATGGCTACACCTTC. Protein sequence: CASSLKGRDYGYTF.

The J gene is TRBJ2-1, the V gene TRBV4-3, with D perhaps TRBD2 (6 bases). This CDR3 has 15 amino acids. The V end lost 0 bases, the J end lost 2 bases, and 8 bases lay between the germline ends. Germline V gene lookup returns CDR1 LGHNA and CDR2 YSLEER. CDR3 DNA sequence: TGCGCCAGCAGCCAAGACGGGGGACCCTACAATGAGCAGTTCTTC. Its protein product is CASSQDGGPYNEQFF.

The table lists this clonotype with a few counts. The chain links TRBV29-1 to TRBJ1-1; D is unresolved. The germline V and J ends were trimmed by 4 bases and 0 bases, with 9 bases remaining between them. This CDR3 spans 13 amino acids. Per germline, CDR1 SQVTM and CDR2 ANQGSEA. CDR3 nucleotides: TGCAGCGTTGGGTATGGGGTGAACACTGAAGCTTTCTTT. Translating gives CSVGYGVNTEAFF.

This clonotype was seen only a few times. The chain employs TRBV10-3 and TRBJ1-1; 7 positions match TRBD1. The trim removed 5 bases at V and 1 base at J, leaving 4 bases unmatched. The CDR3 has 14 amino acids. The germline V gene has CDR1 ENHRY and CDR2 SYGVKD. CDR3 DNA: TGTGCCATCAGTTCCGGACAGGCGAACACTGAAGCTTTCTTT. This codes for CAISSGQANTEAFF.

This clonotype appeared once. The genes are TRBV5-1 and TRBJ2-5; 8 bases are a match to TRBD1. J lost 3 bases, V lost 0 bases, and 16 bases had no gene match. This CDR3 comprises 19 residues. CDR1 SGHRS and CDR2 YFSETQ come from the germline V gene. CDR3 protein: CASSLGIIATGVIKETQYF. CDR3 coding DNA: TGCGCCAGCAGCTTGGGAATCATAGCGACAGGGGTAATCAAAGAGACCCAGTACTTC.

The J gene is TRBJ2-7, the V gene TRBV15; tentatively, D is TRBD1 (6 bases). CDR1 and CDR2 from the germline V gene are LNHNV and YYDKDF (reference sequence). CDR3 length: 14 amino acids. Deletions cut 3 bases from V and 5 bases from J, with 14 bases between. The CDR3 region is CATSSYTGKDEQYF. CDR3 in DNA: TGTGCCACCAGCAGCTATACAGGGAAAGACGAGCAGTACTTC.

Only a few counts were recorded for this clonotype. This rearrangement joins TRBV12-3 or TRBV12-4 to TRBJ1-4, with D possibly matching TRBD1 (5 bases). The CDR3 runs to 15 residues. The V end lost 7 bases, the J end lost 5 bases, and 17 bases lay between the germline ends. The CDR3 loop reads CASTYGTLGNEKLFF. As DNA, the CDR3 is TGTGCCAGCACCTACGGGACCCTAGGGAATGAAAAACTGTTTTTT.

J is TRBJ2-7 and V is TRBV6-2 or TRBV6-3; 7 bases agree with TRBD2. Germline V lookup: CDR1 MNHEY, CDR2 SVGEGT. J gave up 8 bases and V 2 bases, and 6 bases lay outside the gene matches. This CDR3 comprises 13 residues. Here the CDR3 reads CASSYAGTTQQYF. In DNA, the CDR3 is TGTGCCAGCAGTTACGCCGGGACTACGCAGCAGTACTTC.

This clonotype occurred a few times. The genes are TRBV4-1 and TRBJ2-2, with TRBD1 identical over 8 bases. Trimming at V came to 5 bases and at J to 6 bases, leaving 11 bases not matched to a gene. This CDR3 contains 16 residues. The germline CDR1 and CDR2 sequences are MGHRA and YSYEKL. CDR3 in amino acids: CASSFDRTGIPGELFF. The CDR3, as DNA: TGCGCCAGCAGCTTTGACCGGACAGGGATTCCCGGGGAGCTGTTTTTT.

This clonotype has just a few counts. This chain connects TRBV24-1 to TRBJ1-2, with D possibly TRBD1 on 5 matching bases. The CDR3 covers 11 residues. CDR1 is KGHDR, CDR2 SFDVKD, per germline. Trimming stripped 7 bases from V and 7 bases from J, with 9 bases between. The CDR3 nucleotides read TGTGCCACCAGGGGACCGGTTGGCTACACCTTC. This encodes CATRGPVGYTF.

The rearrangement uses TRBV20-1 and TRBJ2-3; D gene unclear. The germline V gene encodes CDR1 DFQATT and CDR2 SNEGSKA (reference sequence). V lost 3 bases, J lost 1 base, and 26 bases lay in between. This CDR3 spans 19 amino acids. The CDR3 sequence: CSASTPDPAKPLGTDTQYF. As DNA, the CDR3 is TGCAGTGCTAGTACCCCTGATCCAGCAAAACCTCTGGGCACAGATACGCAGTATTTT.

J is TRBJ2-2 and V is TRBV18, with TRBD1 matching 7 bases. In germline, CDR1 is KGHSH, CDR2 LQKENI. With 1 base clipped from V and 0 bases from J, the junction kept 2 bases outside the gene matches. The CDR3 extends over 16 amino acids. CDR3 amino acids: CASSPQGAPNTGELFF. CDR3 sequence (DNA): TGTGCCAGCTCACCACAGGGGGCGCCGAACACCGGGGAGCTGTTTTTT.

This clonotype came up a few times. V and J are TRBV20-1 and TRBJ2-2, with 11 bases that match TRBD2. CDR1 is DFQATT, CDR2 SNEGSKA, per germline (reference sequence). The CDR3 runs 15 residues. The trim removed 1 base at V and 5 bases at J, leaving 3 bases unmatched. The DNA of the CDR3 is TGCAGTGCTAGAGTAGCGGGAGGGAGGACCGGGGAGCTGTTTTTT. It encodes CSARVAGGRTGELFF.

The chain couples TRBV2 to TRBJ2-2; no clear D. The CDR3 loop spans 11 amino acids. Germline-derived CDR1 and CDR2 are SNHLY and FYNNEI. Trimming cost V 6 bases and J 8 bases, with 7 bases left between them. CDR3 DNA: TGTGCCAGCAGGAAGGATGGGGAGCTGTTTTTT. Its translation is CASRKDGELFF.

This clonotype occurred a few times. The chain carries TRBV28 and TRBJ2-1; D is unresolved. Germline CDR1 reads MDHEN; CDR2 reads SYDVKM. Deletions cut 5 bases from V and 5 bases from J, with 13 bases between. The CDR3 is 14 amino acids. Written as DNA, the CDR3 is TGTGCCAGCAGTCCCCCAGTCCCTCACAATGAGCAGTTCTTC. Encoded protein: CASSPPVPHNEQFF.